Listed below are T cell receptor beta chains from one sample, sequenced in a study of blood T cell repertoires in COVID-19. TCRdb keeps only in-frame clones here, not all; method: immunoSEQ multiplex PCR. The sample has roughly 220,000 clones; roughly 85% are singletons. Source material: peripheral blood. The receptors stem from a man younger than 45 who had recovered from COVID-19. Each CDR3 is given with its conserved first and last residue. The order of the fields is V gene, D gene, J gene, clone size, CDR3 protein, CDR3 DNA. D genes are given only for firm matches. For some rows the clone size is stated as once, few or many, or as a class when expanded; others skip it.

V: TRBV9
D: -
J: TRBJ2-7
size: -
CDR3: CASSVAGREQYF
DNA: TGTGCCAGCAGCGTAGCTGGGCGCGAGCAGTACTTC

V: TRBV6-1
D: -
J: TRBJ1-1
size: -
CDR3: CASSAGGGGLQTEAFF
DNA: TGTGCCAGCAGTGCCGGGGGGGGAGGGCTTCAGACTGAAGCTTTCTTT

V: TRBV18
D: -
J: TRBJ2-1
size: -
CDR3: CASSPPGQGDGEQFF
DNA: TGTGCCAGCTCACCACCGGGGCAGGGTGATGGTGAGCAGTTCTTC

V: TRBV7-2
D: TRBD1
J: TRBJ1-1
size: -
CDR3: CASSYSRGQAEAFF
DNA: TGTGCCAGCAGTTACTCGAGGGGGCAAGCTGAAGCTTTCTTT

V: TRBV12-5
D: -
J: TRBJ2-3
size: -
CDR3: CASGLSRVTDTQYF
DNA: TGTGCTAGTGGCTTGTCTCGGGTCACAGATACGCAGTATTTT

V: TRBV7-9
D: -
J: TRBJ1-6
size: -
CDR3: CASGKAGSPLHF
DNA: TGTGCCAGCGGCAAGGCGGGCTCACCCCTCCACTTT

V: TRBV11-2
D: -
J: TRBJ1-1
size: -
CDR3: CASSLAGSGTEAFF
DNA: TGTGCCAGCAGCTTGGCAGGGTCAGGCACTGAAGCTTTCTTT

V: TRBV3-1/TRBV3-2
D: -
J: TRBJ2-5
size: -
CDR3: CASSQQTAEETQYF
DNA: TGTGCCAGCAGCCAACAGACTGCCGAAGAGACCCAGTACTTC

V: TRBV4-2
D: -
J: TRBJ2-5
size: -
CDR3: CASSQGPVRQAQETQYF
DNA: TGTGCCAGCAGCCAAGGCCCCGTCCGACAGGCGCAAGAGACCCAGTACTTC

V: TRBV13
D: -
J: TRBJ1-4
size: -
CDR3: CASSLGDRVPNEKLFF
DNA: TGTGCCAGCAGCTTAGGTGACAGAGTACCCAATGAAAAACTGTTTTTT

V: TRBV2
D: -
J: TRBJ1-1
size: -
CDR3: CASFQGTEAFF
DNA: TGTGCCAGCTTCCAGGGAACTGAAGCTTTCTTT

V: TRBV4-2
D: -
J: TRBJ1-1
size: once
CDR3: CASSQDLDRNTEAFF
DNA: TGTGCCAGCAGCCAAGATCTCGACAGAAACACTGAAGCTTTCTTT

V: TRBV19
D: TRBD2
J: TRBJ2-2
size: -
CDR3: CASSILLLAGGRTPGNTGELFF
DNA: TGTGCCAGTAGTATACTGTTGCTAGCGGGGGGAAGAACCCCTGGGAACACCGGGGAGCTGTTTTTT

V: TRBV7-2
D: TRBD1
J: TRBJ1-5
size: -
CDR3: CASRGQIPNQPQHF
DNA: TGTGCCAGCAGGGGACAGATTCCGAATCAGCCCCAGCATTTT

V: TRBV3-1/TRBV3-2
D: TRBD1
J: TRBJ1-1
size: -
CDR3: CASSPGTGGEAFF
DNA: TGTGCCAGCAGCCCGGGGACAGGGGGCGAAGCTTTCTTT

V: TRBV18
D: -
J: TRBJ1-4
size: -
CDR3: CASSPEAATNEKLFF
DNA: TGTGCCAGCTCACCCGAGGCTGCAACTAATGAAAAACTGTTTTTT

V: TRBV11-2
D: -
J: TRBJ2-7
size: -
CDR3: CASSSGPRYEQYF
DNA: TGTGCCAGCAGCTCAGGTCCCCGCTACGAGCAGTACTTC

V: TRBV7-2
D: TRBD1
J: TRBJ1-2
size: -
CDR3: CASRPPGQGTYGYTF
DNA: TGTGCCAGCAGACCCCCGGGACAGGGTACCTATGGCTACACCTTC

V: TRBV9
D: TRBD1
J: TRBJ2-3
size: -
CDR3: CASSDRGDTQYF
DNA: TGTGCCAGCAGCGACAGGGGGGATACGCAGTATTTT

V: TRBV9
D: TRBD1
J: TRBJ1-5
size: -
CDR3: CASSDGDRGIQPQHF
DNA: TGTGCCAGCAGCGACGGGGACAGGGGGATTCAGCCCCAGCATTTT

V: TRBV9
D: -
J: TRBJ1-4
size: -
CDR3: CASSVGGTPNEKLFF
DNA: TGTGCCAGCAGCGTTGGGGGGACTCCTAATGAAAAACTGTTTTTT

V: TRBV21-1
D: -
J: TRBJ2-3
size: -
CDR3: CASSPPGRSGGAGWNTQYF
DNA: TGTGCCAGCAGCCCCCCCGGGAGAAGCGGGGGGGCAGGTTGGAATACGCAGTATTTT

V: TRBV10-3
D: -
J: TRBJ2-6
size: -
CDR3: CAITASLSGANVLTF
DNA: TGTGCCATCACCGCTAGCCTCTCTGGGGCCAACGTCCTGACTTTC

V: TRBV7-2
D: -
J: TRBJ2-1
size: -
CDR3: CASSKTNRMGNEQFF
DNA: TGTGCCAGCAGCAAGACTAATCGTATGGGCAATGAGCAGTTCTTC

V: TRBV18
D: -
J: TRBJ1-5
size: -
CDR3: CASSPGVLQPQHF
DNA: TGTGCCAGCTCACCGGGAGTGTTGCAGCCCCAGCATTTT

V: TRBV7-9
D: -
J: TRBJ2-1
size: -
CDR3: CASSLAGGPPLSNEQFF
DNA: TGTGCCAGCAGCTTAGCAGGAGGGCCCCCCCTGAGCAATGAGCAGTTCTTC

V: TRBV7-6
D: -
J: TRBJ1-6
size: -
CDR3: CASSLNRAPYNSPLHF
DNA: TGTGCCAGCAGCTTAAACAGGGCACCCTATAATTCACCCCTCCACTTT

V: TRBV20-1
D: TRBD2
J: TRBJ2-1
size: -
CDR3: CSASRASGGSSGQFF
DNA: TGCAGTGCTAGTAGGGCTAGCGGGGGGAGTTCGGGGCAGTTCTTC

V: TRBV5-8
D: TRBD2
J: TRBJ2-3
size: -
CDR3: CASSAGLAGDLTDTQYF
DNA: TGTGCCAGCAGCGCTGGACTAGCGGGGGACCTCACAGATACGCAGTATTTT

V: TRBV15
D: TRBD1
J: TRBJ1-4
size: -
CDR3: CATSRDRDRDEKLFF
DNA: TGTGCCACCAGCAGGGACCGGGACAGGGATGAAAAACTGTTTTTT

V: TRBV6-5
D: TRBD1
J: TRBJ2-4
size: -
CDR3: CASSYRDRGNIQYF
DNA: TGTGCCAGCAGCTACCGGGACAGGGGGAACATTCAGTACTTC

V: TRBV30
D: -
J: TRBJ2-7
size: -
CDR3: CAWSPGGTGFYEQYF
DNA: TGTGCCTGGAGTCCCGGGGGGACAGGCTTCTACGAGCAGTACTTC

V: TRBV21-1
D: -
J: TRBJ2-3
size: -
CDR3: CASRGPLTASTDTQYF
DNA: TGTGCCAGCAGGGGGCCTTTGACAGCCTCCACAGATACGCAGTATTTT

V: TRBV11-2
D: TRBD2
J: TRBJ2-1
size: -
CDR3: CASSPVAGGYNEQFF
DNA: TGTGCCAGCAGCCCTGTAGCGGGGGGCTACAATGAGCAGTTCTTC

V: TRBV10-1
D: -
J: TRBJ1-1
size: -
CDR3: CASSEGGWNTEAFF
DNA: TGCGCCAGCAGTGAAGGGGGTTGGAACACTGAAGCTTTCTTT

V: TRBV24-1
D: -
J: TRBJ2-3
size: -
CDR3: CATSDGDIGTDTQYF
DNA: TGTGCCACCAGTGATGGGGACATCGGCACAGATACGCAGTATTTT

V: TRBV6-1
D: TRBD1
J: TRBJ1-4
size: -
CDR3: CASSEIRGHEKLFF
DNA: TGTGCCAGCAGTGAAATCAGGGGGCATGAAAAACTGTTTTTT

V: TRBV5-1
D: TRBD1
J: TRBJ1-5
size: -
CDR3: CASSTGQDNQPQHF
DNA: TGCGCCAGCAGCACAGGACAGGACAATCAGCCCCAGCATTTT

V: TRBV19
D: -
J: TRBJ1-6
size: -
CDR3: CASSSQNSPLHF
DNA: TGTGCCAGTAGTTCCCAAAATTCACCCCTCCACTTT

V: TRBV20-1
D: -
J: TRBJ1-6
size: -
CDR3: CSASQGLRDSPLHF
DNA: TGCAGTGCTAGTCAGGGGCTCCGCGATTCACCCCTCCACTTT

V: TRBV11-2
D: TRBD1
J: TRBJ1-2
size: -
CDR3: CASSLDRDLYGYTF
DNA: TGTGCCAGCAGCTTGGACAGGGATCTATATGGCTACACCTTC

V: TRBV6-5
D: -
J: TRBJ2-6
size: -
CDR3: CASGTLTGANVLTF
DNA: TGTGCCAGTGGCACCTTAACTGGGGCCAACGTCCTGACTTTC

V: TRBV5-1
D: -
J: TRBJ2-7
size: -
CDR3: CASSLAVGGPYEQYF
DNA: TGCGCCAGCAGCTTGGCGGTCGGGGGGCCCTACGAGCAGTACTTC

V: TRBV10-1
D: -
J: TRBJ1-3
size: once
CDR3: CASSSREFAGNTIYF
DNA: TGCGCCAGCAGTAGCCGGGAGTTCGCTGGAAACACCATATATTTT

V: TRBV5-1
D: -
J: TRBJ1-1
size: once
CDR3: CASSLAGRLEAFF
DNA: TGCGCCAGCAGCTTGGCTGGGAGACTTGAAGCTTTCTTT

V: TRBV29-1
D: -
J: TRBJ1-2
size: -
CDR3: CSVEGTGHGYTF
DNA: TGCAGCGTTGAGGGTACAGGGCATGGCTACACCTTC

V: TRBV30
D: -
J: TRBJ2-2
size: -
CDR3: CAWSVTNTGELFF
DNA: TGTGCCTGGAGTGTCACAAACACCGGGGAGCTGTTTTTT

V: TRBV28
D: TRBD2
J: TRBJ2-1
size: -
CDR3: CASSFRLAGDNEQFF
DNA: TGTGCCAGCAGTTTCCGTCTAGCGGGGGACAATGAGCAGTTCTTC

V: TRBV30
D: TRBD2
J: TRBJ2-3
size: -
CDR3: CAFTSGPSTDTQYF
DNA: TGTGCCTTTACTAGCGGCCCTAGCACAGATACGCAGTATTTT

V: TRBV7-7
D: TRBD2
J: TRBJ2-1
size: -
CDR3: CASSATSGGSLDEQFF
DNA: TGTGCCAGCAGCGCGACTAGCGGGGGGTCTTTGGATGAGCAGTTCTTC

V: TRBV23-1
D: -
J: TRBJ2-1
size: -
CDR3: CARWRGHEQFF
DNA: TGCGCCAGATGGCGCGGACACGAGCAGTTCTTC

V: TRBV19
D: -
J: TRBJ2-7
size: once
CDR3: CASNKGGTYEQYF
DNA: TGTGCCAGTAATAAGGGGGGGACCTACGAGCAGTACTTC

V: TRBV5-1
D: TRBD1
J: TRBJ2-1
size: -
CDR3: CASTQGSSSYNEQFF
DNA: TGCGCCAGTACACAGGGGTCCAGCTCCTACAATGAGCAGTTCTTC

V: TRBV19
D: -
J: TRBJ1-1
size: -
CDR3: CATAPWGGRGSNTEAFF
DNA: TGTGCCACCGCTCCCTGGGGGGGGAGGGGGTCGAACACTGAAGCTTTCTTT